This TCR beta chain was captured in a study of blood T cell repertoires in COVID-19. Study overall: Acute-phase and convalescent COVID-19 samples originated in the United States, Italy and Spain.

With 3 bases removed from V and 1 base from J, the gap between germline ends came to 6 bases. This CDR3 is built from 13 residues. Using immunoSEQ multiplex PCR, the repertoire was profiled, and TCRdb retains in-frame clones only, with some absent. The sample yields approximately 170,000 clones, roughly 84% seen once. This clone was observed a handful of times. Sequenced material: peripheral blood. The sequence came from a man aged 55 to 69 who had recovered from COVID-19. V and J are TRBV12-3 or TRBV12-4 and TRBJ1-1, with no clear D. The CDR3 sequence: CASSFEGNTEAFF. In nucleotides, the CDR3 is TGTGCCAGCAGTTTTGAGGGGAACACTGAAGCTTTCTTT.